This TCR beta chain was sequenced for a study of T cell responses to AZD1222 COVID-19 vaccine (dated by TCRdb to the early 2020s). In terms of the full investigation: AZD1222 recipients with second doses at about 4 weeks or about 12 weeks were pooled, because spike-specific TCR depth and breadth did not differ between schedules. A total of approximately 240 trial participants underwent TCR sequencing, of whom some 200 had received two doses of AZD1222 and 26 had received two doses of the MenACWY control vaccine. Trial participants were enrolled by age into 18-55, 56-69 and 70-plus year subgroups, with approximately 150, 28 and 58 TCR-sequenced participants respectively. Overall study results and their limits: Participants were mostly white British and included more females than males, and it was suggested by the authors that clonal diversity may have been underestimated. A significant rise in spike-specific TCR breadth and depth was observed after two AZD1222 doses relative to day 0 and relative to MenACWY recipients. Nearly half of unique spike-specific TCRs reportedly recognized epitopes outside regions mutated in the B.1.351 and B.1.1.7 variants. Only five or six AZD1222 recipients were SARS-CoV-2 seropositive at baseline, limiting conclusions about previously exposed vaccinees. Because no day 14 peak-response samples were available, repertoires were characterized only after the peak T cell response. The vaccine-associated CD4 TCRs covered the entire spike protein, and the dominant responses fell in regions 160-218 and 743-854. The 56-69-year group was small, and its depth increase did not reach significance, likely because of low power.

Remarks on this clone: It lacks a known antigen. Base-call qualities are not available, and no considerably larger clone is one nucleotide away.

The sample's time point label, in plain terms: baseline before first vaccination. Vaccinee samples came from UK trials COV001 and COV002, including a single-blind randomized controlled phase 2/3 trial of AZD1222 (ChAdOx1 nCoV-19) in healthy adults. For TCRbeta chain sequencing, PBMC samples were collected from trial participants at day 0 and at day 28 after the second dose. The CDR3 regions of human TCRbeta chains were subjected to immunosequencing. The study's own analysis went as follows. Repertoire TCRs were checked for matches against a reference library of SARS-CoV-2-specific TCRs that had been generated using the MIRA antigen-specificity platform. Breadth was defined as the fraction of unique TCRs that were SARS-CoV-2-associated. Depth was defined as the fraction of total T cells that were SARS-CoV-2-associated. Using the MIRA data, every spike-specific TCR was mapped to the spike region that the TCR reacted to and assigned to either a CD4 or a CD8 class. Log10-transformed breadth and depth values were compared by one-way ANOVA with Sidak's multiple comparisons tests. TCRdb limited this immuneACCESS table to in-frame rearrangements with V and J called. A share of clones is missing; checked studies link under half to unresolved V genes, and the rest is unexplained. Clonal size and the V and J genes are those of that table, whereas D and trimming came from the DNA. The sample data list over 45,000 clones, and about 89% of these were observed just once. Jointly, the top ten make up 2% of the sample.

CDR1 and CDR2, looked up from the germline V gene, are SNHLY and FYNNEI. The CDR3 starts with the cysteine, ends with the phenylalanine, and has 15 residues. This entry keeps only the CDR3 DNA: 45 bases, framed from base 1. V sheds 4 bases and J sheds 5 bases, leaving 17 bases between their ends. Sample: peripheral blood, taken on day 0 of AZD1222 vaccination. The receptor was derived from an adult in good health. The chain links TRBV2 with TRBJ1-2, with no confidently assigned D gene. The sequenced DNA is TGTGCCAGCAGTGGGGGTGCTATAGTTTCATATGGCTACACCTTC. It translates to CASSGGAIVSYGYTF.